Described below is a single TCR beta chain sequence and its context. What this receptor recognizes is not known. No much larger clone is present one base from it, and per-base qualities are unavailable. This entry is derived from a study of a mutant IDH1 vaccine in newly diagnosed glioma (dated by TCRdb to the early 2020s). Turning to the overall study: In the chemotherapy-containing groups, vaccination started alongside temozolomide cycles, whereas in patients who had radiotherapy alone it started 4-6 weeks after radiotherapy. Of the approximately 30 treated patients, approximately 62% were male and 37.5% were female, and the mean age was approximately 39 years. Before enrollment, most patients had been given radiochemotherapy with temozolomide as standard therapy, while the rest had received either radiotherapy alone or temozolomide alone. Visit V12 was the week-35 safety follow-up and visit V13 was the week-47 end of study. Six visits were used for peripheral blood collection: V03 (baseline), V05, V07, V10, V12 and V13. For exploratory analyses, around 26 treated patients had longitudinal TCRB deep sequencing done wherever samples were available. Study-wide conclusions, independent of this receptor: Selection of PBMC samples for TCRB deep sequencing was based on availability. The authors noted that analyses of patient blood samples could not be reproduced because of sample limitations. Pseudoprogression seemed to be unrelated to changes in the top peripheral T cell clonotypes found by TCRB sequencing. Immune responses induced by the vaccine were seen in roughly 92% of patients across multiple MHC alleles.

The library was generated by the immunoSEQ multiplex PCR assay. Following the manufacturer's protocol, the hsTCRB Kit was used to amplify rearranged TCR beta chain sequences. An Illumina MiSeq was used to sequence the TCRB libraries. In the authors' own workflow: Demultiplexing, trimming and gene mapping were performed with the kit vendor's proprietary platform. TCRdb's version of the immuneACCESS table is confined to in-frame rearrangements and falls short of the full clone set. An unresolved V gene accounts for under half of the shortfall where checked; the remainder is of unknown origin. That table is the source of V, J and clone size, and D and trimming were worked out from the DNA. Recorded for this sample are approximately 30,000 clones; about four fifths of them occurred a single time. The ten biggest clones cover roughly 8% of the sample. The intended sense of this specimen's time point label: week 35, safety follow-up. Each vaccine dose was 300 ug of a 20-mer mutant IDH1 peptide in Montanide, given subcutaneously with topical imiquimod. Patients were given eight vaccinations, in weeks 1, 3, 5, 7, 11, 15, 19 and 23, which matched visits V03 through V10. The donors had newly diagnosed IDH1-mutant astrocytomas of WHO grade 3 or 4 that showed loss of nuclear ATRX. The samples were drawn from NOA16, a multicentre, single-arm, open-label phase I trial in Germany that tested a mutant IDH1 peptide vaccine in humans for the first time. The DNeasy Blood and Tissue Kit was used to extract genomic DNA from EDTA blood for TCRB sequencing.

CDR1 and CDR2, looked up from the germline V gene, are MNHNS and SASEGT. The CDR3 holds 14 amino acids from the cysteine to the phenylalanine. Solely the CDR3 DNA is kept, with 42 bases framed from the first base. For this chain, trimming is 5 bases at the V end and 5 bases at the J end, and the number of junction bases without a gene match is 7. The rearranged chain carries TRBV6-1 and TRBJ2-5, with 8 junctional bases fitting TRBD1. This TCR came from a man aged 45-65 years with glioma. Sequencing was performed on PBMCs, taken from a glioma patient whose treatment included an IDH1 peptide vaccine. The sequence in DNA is TGTGCCAGCAGTAGACAGGGGAAGGAGGAGACCCAGTACTTC. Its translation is CASSRQGKEETQYF.